The 22 T cell receptor beta chains below all came from one sample that was sequenced in a study of cytotoxic CD8 clonotypes in ibrutinib-treated CLL. The repertoire was sequenced with immunoSEQ multiplex PCR; TCRdb's copy has only in-frame clones and lacks some. The sample has 140,000 or so clones; roughly three quarters are singletons. The source material was PBMCs, sampled after 12 months of ibrutinib treatment. These receptors all come from a human donor with chronic lymphocytic leukemia.

CDR3 residues: CASSPGRIYGYTF. In DNA form, the CDR3 reads TGTGCCAGCAGCCCCGGGCGAATCTATGGCTACACCTTC. The J gene is TRBJ1-2, the V gene TRBV7-2; D remains ambiguous. This CDR3 is 13 amino acids long. V gave up 5 bases and J gave up 4 bases, with 11 bases separating them. Germline CDR1 reads SGHTA; CDR2 reads FQGNSA.

The chain recombines TRBV18 with TRBJ2-5, with D uncertain. The V gene lost 2 bases and the J gene lost 4 bases, with 17 bases spanning the gap. CDR1 is KGHSH, CDR2 LQKENI, per germline. This CDR3 contains 16 residues. CDR3: CASSPSPWGFTETQYF. The CDR3 DNA reads TGTGCCAGCTCACCATCTCCTTGGGGATTCACAGAGACCCAGTACTTC.

As for this clone: The junction shows a germline mismatch at one end, possibly a read error. This chain uses TRBV7-9 with TRBJ2-7; D gene uncertain. Germline V gives CDR1 SEHNR, CDR2 FQNEAQ (reference sequence). The CDR3 length is 13 residues. In DNA form, the CDR3 reads TGTGCCAGCAGCTTAGCTAGCTCCCACGAGCAGTACTTC. This sequence encodes CASSLASSHEQYF.

Comment on this clone: Other DNA sequences in the same sample also yield this CDR3. The V and J genes are TRBV11-2 and TRBJ2-7; 11 bases align to TRBD2. The CDR3 is 15 amino acids. Germline lookup yields CDR1 SGHAT and CDR2 FQNNGV. J gave up 3 bases and V 1 base, and 2 bases lay outside the gene matches. CDR3 DNA: TGTGCCAGCAGCTTAGGTACTAGCGGGAGCTACGAGCAGTACTTC. Amino acids: CASSLGTSGSYEQYF.

Concerning this clone itself: An end of the junction differs from the germline gene, which may be a read error. CDR3 sequence: CASSRTVNTGELFF. CDR3 DNA: TGTGCCAGCAGTCGGACGGTGAACACGGGGGAGCTGTTTTTT. V and J are TRBV2 and TRBJ2-2; D unresolved. CDR3 size: 14 residues. Germline values: CDR1 SNHLY, CDR2 FYNNEI.

The chain couples TRBV6-6 to TRBJ1-2, with unresolved D. Germline assignment: CDR1 MNHNY and CDR2 SVGAGI (reference sequence). This CDR3 is 14 amino acids long. Trimming took off 0 bases at V and 8 bases at J, with 13 bases between the two ends. Here the CDR3 reads CASSYSTLLGGYTF. CDR3 DNA: TGTGCCAGCAGTTACTCCACTCTACTAGGGGGCTACACCTTC.

The chain recombines TRBV5-1 with TRBJ2-1; TRBD2 matches 8 bases. This CDR3 contains 15 residues. Per the germline V gene, CDR1 is SGHRS and CDR2 is YFSETQ. V was clipped by 1 base and J by 9 bases; unmatched bases: 9. The CDR3 sequence is CASSLHVRREGEQFF. The DNA for the CDR3 is TGCGCCAGCAGCTTGCATGTTCGACGGGAGGGTGAGCAGTTCTTC.

This clone was observed once. The genes are TRBV5-1 and TRBJ1-1; D gene unclear. Germline V gives CDR1 SGHRS, CDR2 YFSETQ. CDR3 length equals 13 residues. V was trimmed by 3 bases and J by 2 bases, leaving 8 bases between them. The CDR3 spells CASSSGVNTEAFF. In nucleotides, the CDR3 is TGCGCCAGCAGCTCAGGTGTTAACACTGAAGCTTTCTTT.

With respect to this clone: Other DNA sequences in this sample translate to the same CDR3. The chain has TRBV6-5 and TRBJ1-4, with D possibly TRBD1 on 6 matching bases. Germline CDR1 and CDR2: MNHEY and SVGAGI. Trimming removed 2 bases at V and 2 bases at J, with 9 bases between. The CDR3 spans 15 residues. The CDR3 DNA sequence: TGTGCCAGCAGTTACCTGGGGGCCACTAATGAAAAACTGTTTTTT. Amino acids: CASSYLGATNEKLFF.

The rearrangement joins TRBV18 to TRBJ2-7, with D hard to call. The germline gives CDR1 KGHSH, CDR2 LQKENI. The CDR3 length is 16 residues. Trimming left V 6 bases short and J 6 bases short, with 24 bases between. In DNA form, the CDR3 reads TGTGCCAGCTCTGGTTCCGGCGGAGTGCGCCCACTCGAGCAGTACTTC. Translated: CASSGSGGVRPLEQYF.

This chain links TRBV7-2 with TRBJ1-1; D not certain. This CDR3 spans 13 amino acids. Between the trimmed V and J ends, which lost 7 bases and 0 bases, there was a span of 9 bases. CDR1 and CDR2 (germline): SGHTA, FQGNSA. Here the CDR3 reads CASNRVMNTEAFF. The DNA for the CDR3 is TGTGCCAGCAACAGAGTGATGAACACTGAAGCTTTCTTT.

The gene calls are TRBV5-8 and TRBJ2-7; 8 bases line up with TRBD1. The CDR3 runs 13 residues. The J segment lost 4 bases and the V segment lost 4 bases, leaving 4 bases of the junction unmatched. From germline, CDR1 is SGHTS and CDR2 YDEGEE. This chain's CDR3 is CASSTGQGYEQYF. DNA of the CDR3: TGTGCCAGCAGCACTGGACAGGGTTACGAGCAGTACTTC.

This clone was detected only a few times. This chain links TRBV18 with TRBJ1-5, with D possibly TRBD1 on 5 matching bases. Germline V gene data show CDR1 as KGHSH and CDR2 as LQKENI. The ends were cut back, 2 bases at V and 0 bases at J, with 11 bases in the middle. The CDR3 is 16 amino acids. CDR3 protein: CASSPIRQPSNQPQHF. The CDR3 DNA follows: TGTGCCAGCTCACCAATAAGACAGCCTAGCAATCAGCCCCAGCATTTT.

V is TRBV5-4 and J is TRBJ2-5; 9 bases are a match to TRBD2. Per germline, CDR1 SGHNT and CDR2 YYREEE (reference sequence). The CDR3 has 14 amino acids. The junction had 6 bases not matched to a gene; V was cut back by 4 bases and J by 5 bases. CDR3 sequence: CASSAGLAGETQYF. The CDR3 DNA follows: TGTGCCAGCAGCGCGGGACTAGCAGGGGAGACCCAGTACTTC. The full variable domain, its missing parts supplied by reference TRBV5-4 and TRBJ2-5, is ETGVTQSPTHLIKTRGQQVTLRCSSQSGHNTVSWYQQALGQGPQFIFQYYREEENGRGNFPPRFSGLQFPNYSSELNVNALELDDSALYLCASSAGLAGETQYFGPGTRLLVL.

Remarks on this clone: Other DNA sequences in this sample translate to the same CDR3. The chain has TRBV5-1 and TRBJ1-4; perhaps TRBD1 as D (6 bases). Germline CDR1 SGHRS, CDR2 YFSETQ. Trimming shortened V by 2 bases and J by 1 base, and 6 bases separated the two germline ends. This CDR3 is built from 14 residues. This CDR3 reads CASSLQGTNEKLFF. The CDR3 DNA reads TGCGCCAGCAGCTTACAGGGAACTAATGAAAAACTGTTTTTT.

V gene TRBV28 combines with J gene TRBJ2-7; 8 bases agree with TRBD1. Germline CDR1 and CDR2: MDHEN and SYDVKM. The CDR3 totals 14 residues. J was trimmed by 6 bases and V by 5 bases; bases with no gene match: 9. CDR3 nucleotide sequence: TGTGCCAGCAGTCCACATCAGGGGGCGAGCGAGCAGTACTTC. This translates into CASSPHQGASEQYF.

This chain joins TRBV11-2 and TRBJ2-3; 8 nucleotides agree with TRBD2. The trim removed 8 bases at V and 4 bases at J, leaving 14 bases unmatched. There are 16 residues in the CDR3. Germline V lookup: CDR1 SGHAT, CDR2 FQNNGV. The DNA of the CDR3 is TGTGCCAGCCTCTCCTGGACTAGCCGAGGCTCAGATACGCAGTATTTT. Translated, it gives CASLSWTSRGSDTQYF.

This rearrangement joins TRBV11-1 to TRBJ2-7, with a tentative D call TRBD1 (6 bases). Germline CDR1 and CDR2: SGHAT and FQDESV (reference sequence). The V end lost 1 base, the J end lost 3 bases, and 13 bases lay between the germline ends. The CDR3 length is 15 residues. CDR3 sequence: CASSLERTVVYEQYF. In nucleotides, the CDR3 is TGTGCCAGCAGCTTAGAGAGGACAGTTGTCTACGAGCAGTACTTC.

The chain is built from TRBV5-1 and TRBJ2-1; D is unresolved. CDR3 length equals 15 residues. V was pared by 1 base and J by 2 bases, with 10 bases between. Germline lookup yields CDR1 SGHRS and CDR2 YFSETQ. The CDR3 region has the DNA TGCGCCAGCAGCTTGTCCAGCGTGACCTACAATGAGCAGTTCTTC. Protein: CASSLSSVTYNEQFF.

The J gene is TRBJ2-4, the V gene TRBV5-1, with unresolved D. Trimming stripped 0 bases from V and 13 bases from J, with 11 bases between. There are 12 residues in the CDR3. CDR1 is SGHRS and CDR2 is YFSETQ in the germline V gene. As DNA, the CDR3 is TGCGCCAGCAGCTTGGAAGGTCGACTCCAGTACTTC. Protein product: CASSLEGRLQYF. Combining the CDR3 with reference TRBV5-1 and TRBJ2-4 gives the whole variable domain KAGVTQTPRYLIKTRGQQVTLSCSPISGHRSVSWYQQTPGQGLQFLFEYFSETQRNKGNFPGRFSGRQFSNSRSEMNVSTLELGDSALYLCASSLEGRLQYFGAGTRLSVL.

The chain recombines TRBV28 with TRBJ2-1; 12 bases line up with TRBD2. The V gene's germline CDR1 is MDHEN and CDR2 SYDVKM. CDR3 length: 17 amino acids. The V gene end was trimmed by 4 bases and the J gene end by 1 base; junction bases not matched to a gene: 5. The CDR3 nucleotides read TGTGCCAGCAGTTCGGGACTAGCGGGTAATTCCTACAATGAGCAGTTCTTC. It specifies CASSSGLAGNSYNEQFF.

This clone was seen a single time. The chain recombines TRBV19 with TRBJ2-1; unclear D gene. Trimming cost V 4 bases and J 9 bases, with 16 bases left between them. Germline-derived CDR1 and CDR2 are LNHDA and SQIVND (reference sequence). The CDR3 runs 14 residues. CDR3 protein: CASSRVPGVGEQFF. CDR3 sequence (DNA): TGTGCCAGTAGTAGAGTCCCCGGTGTCGGTGAGCAGTTCTTC.